This T cell receptor beta chain was identified during a study of OX40 agonist ivuxolimab in advanced cancers. Study information: In three patients, partial responses were observed, one with hepatocellular carcinoma and two with cutaneous melanoma.

Assay: immunoSEQ multiplex PCR; the TCRdb copy retains only in-frame clones and omits some. Of some 58,000 clones listed, 91% are singletons. Study conclusions and caveats: Expanded peripheral T cell antigen specificity was not determined.

Concerning this clone itself: Its matching antigen is unknown.

There are 11 residues in the CDR3. Germline assignment: CDR1 GTSNPN and CDR2 SVGIG (reference sequence). The gene calls are TRBV30 and TRBJ1-2; no clear D. This clonotype was sampled from an adult with an advanced solid tumor such as melanoma, head and neck, liver or kidney cancer. The material was CD4+ or CD8+ T cells sorted from blood, obtained in a trial of the OX40 agonist ivuxolimab. The CDR3 DNA sequence: TGTGCAGGCGACTTTAACTATGGCTACACCTTC. It translates to CAGDFNYGYTF.